Shown below are 2 T cell receptor beta chains from a single sample sequenced in a study of early T cells in non-severe SARS-CoV-2 infection. TCRdb re-analysed the 5' RACE reads in MiXCR, keeping a single row per CDR3 protein. Among about 89,000 distinct CDR3 sequences, over 12% were seen once, and the ten largest hold around 0.58%. The sequenced sample was whole blood. These TCRs come from an adult who was a healthcare worker with PCR-confirmed SARS-CoV-2 infection or an uninfected control (not recorded which).

This clonotype showed up just a few times. The V call is TRBV7-9, the J call TRBJ2-2; D not resolved. Trimming took 1 base from V and 6 from J, leaving 12 bases between them. CDR1 SEHNR and CDR2 FQNEAQ come from the germline V gene (reference sequence). CDR3 length equals 15 residues. This CDR3 is CASSLVGYPPGELFF. The CDR3 DNA follows: TGTGCCAGCAGCTTAGTCGGATACCCACCCGGGGAGCTGTTTTTT.

This clonotype was seen a handful of times. The chain uses TRBV14 and TRBJ1-1; D not certain. V was shortened by 0 bases and J by 3 bases, with 20 bases between the two germline ends. Germline V gene sequence: CDR1 SGHDN, CDR2 FVKESK. The CDR3 is 18 residues long. This CDR3 is CASSQDNMAAYFDTEAFF. The CDR3 nucleotides are TGTGCCAGCAGCCAAGATAATATGGCAGCTTACTTTGACACTGAAGCTTTCTTT.